This passage covers 9 T cell receptor beta chains from one sample sequenced in a study of persistence of HIV-infected CD4 T cells (dated by TCRdb to about 2020). The antigens of these receptors remain unknown. The immunoSEQ hsTCRB assay version 4, run in survey mode, was used to sequence TCRbeta repertoires from genomic DNA. TCRdb re-hosts the immuneACCESS table, in-frame sequences only. Its copies lack some clones; in the studies checked, an unresolved V gene accounts for under half of them, and the cause for the rest is not known. In this sample the table shows 25,000 to 35,000 clones, roughly three quarters of which occur a single time. In total, the top ten clones hold roughly 0.8% of the sample. The treatment or condition label, as the study defines it: suppressive antiretroviral therapy. Cells were stimulated with lysates of CMV-infected fibroblasts at roughly 10 ug/mL. Memory CD4+ T cells that did not respond, being CD40L-negative, CD69-negative and CD45RO-high, were sorted as memory populations depleted of antigen-responding cells.

Source: CD4+ T cells sorted from PBMCs after roughly 18-hour stimulation, taken from a patient who received antiretroviral therapy. The cell subset or site tag for this specimen amounts to: CD40L-CD69- CD45RO-high memory CD4 T cells not responding to CMV lysate. These TCRs come from an adult woman with HIV who was CMV-seropositive.

The chain couples TRBV9 to TRBJ2-7; possibly TRBD1 for D (5 bases). This CDR3 contains 14 residues. Germline CDR1 reads SGDLS; CDR2 reads YYNGEE. V was cut by 5 bases and J by 2 bases, with 14 bases left in between. CDR3 DNA sequence: TGTGCCAGCAGTGGACAAGCCGCAACCTACGAGCAGTACTTC. This sequence encodes CASSGQAATYEQYF.

This clone is a singleton in its sample. This CDR3 reads CASSPRTGTEAFF. The CDR3 nucleotides are TGTGCCAGCAGCCCCCGGACAGGGACTGAAGCTTTCTTT. The rearrangement uses TRBV5-4 and TRBJ1-1, with 8 bases identical to TRBD1. Germline CDR1 and CDR2: SGHNT and YYREEE (reference sequence). The CDR3 is made up of 13 amino acids. Trimming cost V 4 bases and J 5 bases; bases outside gene matches: 4.

The chain combines TRBV14 with TRBJ1-2; D gene unclear. Germline CDR1 and CDR2: SGHDN and FVKESK. The V end lost 3 bases, the J end lost 2 bases, and 16 bases lay between the germline ends. This CDR3 has 16 amino acids. In nucleotides, the CDR3 is TGTGCCAGCAGCCATTCAGGCAGCGCCCCGAACTATGGCTACACCTTC. Translating it yields CASSHSGSAPNYGYTF.

This clone was seen only a few times. This sequence joins TRBV12-3 or TRBV12-4 and TRBJ1-1; 9 bases line up with TRBD1. The CDR3 sequence is 13 residues long. V shed 6 bases, J shed 5 bases, and the junction held 4 bases outside the gene matches. Written as DNA, the CDR3 is TGTGCCAGCAGCCTACAGGGGGCGACTGAAGCTTTCTTT. It encodes CASSLQGATEAFF.

The genes are TRBV19 and TRBJ1-4; no clear D. V was trimmed by 5 bases and J by 8 bases, leaving 12 bases between them. CDR3 length: 13 amino acids. CDR1 LNHDA and CDR2 SQIVND come from the germline V gene (reference sequence). This chain's CDR3 is CASSGGDGEKLFF. CDR3 in DNA: TGTGCCAGTAGTGGTGGAGATGGAGAAAAACTGTTTTTT.

The chain joins TRBV7-9 to TRBJ1-6; D not certain. CDR3 size: 13 residues. Trimming removed 4 bases from V and 5 bases from J, with 6 bases in between. Per the germline V gene, CDR1 is SEHNR and CDR2 is FQNEAQ (reference sequence). CDR3 amino acids: CASSSTDNSPLHF. The CDR3 nucleotides are TGTGCCAGCAGCTCGACCGATAATTCACCCCTCCACTTT.

The chain carries TRBV2 and TRBJ1-4; the D gene is possibly TRBD1 (6 bases). V was clipped by 2 bases and J by 7 bases, with 14 bases between them. This CDR3 is built from 15 residues. In germline, CDR1 is SNHLY, CDR2 FYNNEI. The CDR3 sequence: CASSERTVESEKLFF. The CDR3 DNA reads as TGTGCCAGCAGTGAAAGGACAGTAGAATCTGAAAAACTGTTTTTT.

The V call is TRBV20-1, the J call TRBJ2-4; 13 nucleotides agree with TRBD2. Germline lookup yields CDR1 DFQATT and CDR2 SNEGSKA (reference sequence). The V gene end was trimmed by 3 bases and the J gene end by 2 bases; junction bases not matched to a gene: 4. The CDR3 spans 16 residues. CDR3 region: CSASRLAGGSKNIQYF. The DNA for the CDR3 is TGCAGTGCTAGTCGACTAGCGGGGGGATCCAAAAACATTCAGTACTTC.

This chain connects TRBV27 to TRBJ1-6, with D maybe TRBD1 (6 bases). The CDR3 sequence is 18 residues long. In germline, CDR1 is MNHEY, CDR2 SMNVEV (reference sequence). V gave up 5 bases and J gave up 0 bases, with 17 bases separating them. Written as DNA, the CDR3 is TGTGCCAGCAGTCTACAGGGCATAGCTAGCTCCTATAATTCACCCCTCCACTTT. It yields the protein CASSLQGIASSYNSPLHF.